This T cell receptor beta chain was obtained from a study of T cell responses to AZD1222 COVID-19 vaccine. Only in-frame clones appear in the TCRdb table, and some are missing; sequencing was by immunoSEQ multiplex PCR. In the table there are about 85,000 clones, less than 85% of which are singletons. Concerning this clone itself: What it binds is not known.

Regarding the study as a whole: Researchers took repertoire samples only after the peak T cell response had come. Only a handful of AZD1222 recipients tested seropositive at baseline. Possibly, clonal diversity was underestimated; donors were largely white British and included more females. Increases in Spike-specific TCR breadth and depth were seen after two AZD1222 doses.

This receptor was obtained from an adult who received the AZD1222 COVID-19 vaccine. Sample: peripheral blood, taken 28 days after the second AZD1222 dose.

The CDR3 DNA follows: TGTGCCAGTAGTTCCCCCCCCACAGATACGCAGTATTTT. Translating gives CASSSPPTDTQYF. The chain employs TRBV19 and TRBJ2-3, with D unresolved. Trimming cost V 5 bases and J 2 bases, with 8 bases left between them. The CDR3 covers 13 residues. Germline-derived CDR1 and CDR2 are LNHDA and SQIVND (reference sequence).